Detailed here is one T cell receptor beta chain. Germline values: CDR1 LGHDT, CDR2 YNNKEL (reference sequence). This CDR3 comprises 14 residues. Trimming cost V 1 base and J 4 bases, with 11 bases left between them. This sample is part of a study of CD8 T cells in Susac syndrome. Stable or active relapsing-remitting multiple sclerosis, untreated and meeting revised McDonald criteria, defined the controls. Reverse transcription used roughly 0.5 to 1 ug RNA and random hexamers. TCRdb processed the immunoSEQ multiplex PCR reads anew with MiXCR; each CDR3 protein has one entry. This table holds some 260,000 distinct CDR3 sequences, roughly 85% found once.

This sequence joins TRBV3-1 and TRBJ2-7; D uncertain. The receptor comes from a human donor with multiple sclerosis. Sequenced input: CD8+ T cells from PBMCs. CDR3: CASSQGVNYYEQYF. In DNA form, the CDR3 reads TGTGCCAGCAGCCAAGGAGTGAACTATTACGAGCAGTACTTC.